The entry that follows covers one T cell receptor (beta chain) sequence. Its antigen specificity is not known. The method was the immunoSEQ multiplex PCR assay. For the multiplex PCR, a mixture combining 60 forward primers for TCR Vbeta segments and 13 reverse primers for TCR Jbeta segments was used. A multiplex PCR assay on genomic DNA amplified the CDR3 region of rearranged TCR beta genes. The amplified TCR beta libraries were sequenced on the Illumina HiSeq System as 87-base-pair reads. Processing in the source paper ran as follows. A later analysis tallied tens of millions of unique TCR beta chains across the 550 to 850 repertoires, and approximately 12 million of those chains were shared by two or more donors. Raw reads were error-corrected and collapsed into unique sequences with a nearest-neighbor algorithm that merged closely related sequences to remove PCR and sequencing errors. V, D and J gene segments were assigned by aligning CDR3 sequences to IMGT reference sequences. Each retained sequence needed at least a six-nucleotide match to both a V gene segment and a J gene segment. Rearrangements were called productive when the CDR3 lacked stop codons and stayed in frame with V and J; all others were non-productive. CDR3 was defined by IMGT convention, running from the second conserved V-encoded cysteine to the conserved J-encoded phenylalanine. In an earlier analysis of roughly 610 of the donors, sequences lacking an unambiguous match to a single V gene segment were excluded. An earlier analysis of 500 to 600 of the donors classified V segments as functional when productive rearrangements were above 56.7% and as segregating when the standard deviation between donors was above 5%. A statistical classification framework was built to diagnose cytomegalovirus status from the catalog of TCR beta chain sequences. In a later analysis, TCR nucleotide sequences were compared against IMGT/GENE-DB human TR gene sequences so that V and J genes could be assigned. The TCRdist pipeline was used in a later analysis to assign CDR3 sequences and most-parsimonious VDJ recombination scenarios. A later analysis defined each TCR beta chain by its CDR3 amino acid sequence plus V-gene family, and excluded reads lacking a unique V-gene family. To address suspected cross-contamination and a sequencing artifact, a later analysis removed a few hundred highly shared, low-generation-probability nucleotide sequences. In a later analysis, a clonal expansion index was calculated for each public chain from normalized within-repertoire ranks of inferred template counts. Generation probabilities in a later analysis came from a VDJ recombination model fitted to out-of-frame rearrangements, and those results were checked against IGoR. A later analysis scored TCR-TCR, TCR-HLA and TCR-CMV co-occurrence with hypergeometric tests, applying a repertoire-size bias correction to TCR pairs. In a later analysis, false discovery rates were estimated by permuting HLA or CMV assignments 20 times. In a later analysis, co-occurring TCRs were grouped using DBSCAN, with TCRdist sequence similarity added in when clustering inside HLA-allele-positive subsets. Repertoires with fewer than 30,000 or more than 120,000 public chains, plus five repertoires with anomalous nucleotide sharing, were excluded from co-occurrence clustering. This immuneACCESS table, as held by TCRdb, lists in-frame sequences with V and J called but not all clones. Of the missing ones, under half trace to an unresolved V gene in checked studies; the others have no known cause. V and J calls and clone size are as listed in that table; D and trimming were resolved from the DNA. For this sample, the table gives tens of thousands of clones. The ten top clones hold 4.8% of the sample.

This sample is part of a study of cytomegalovirus exposure and HLA in healthy donors (dated by TCRdb to about 2017). Looking at the study overall: An earlier analysis of several hundred of the donors reported approximately 260 Gb of sequence data and 90 million to 120 million unique TCR beta sequences obtained from about 179 million T cells. Because of strong linkage in the cohort, roughly 5 DR-DQ haplotypes were treated as single units for association and clustering. An earlier analysis of fewer than 750 of the donors used high-throughput TCR beta sequencing to judge whether each TCR beta V gene segment behaved as functional or pseudogenic. The study profiled the T cell repertoires of more than 500 subjects by immunosequencing and related them to cytomegalovirus serostatus. Along with the roughly 710-subject first cohort, a separate validation cohort of over 90 different subjects was used. In the later analysis, no new phenotypic data were used to find candidate immune exposures; instead, reliance was placed on TCR beta sequences and their occurrence across donors. The number of donors typed differed by locus, with about 620-630 for A, B, C, DRB1 and DQB1, 522 for DQA1, over 600 for DPA1, and about 450 for DPB1. HLA typing included class I and class II loci at four-digit resolution. The aim of the study was to test whether cataloging public T cell receptors could identify signatures of past pathogen exposure. Roughly 300 gigabases of sequencing data and tens of millions of unique TCR sequences were included in an early release covering over 600 HLA-typed donors. Donor age, sex, ethnicity and CMV serostatus were compiled alongside the repertoire data. On average, roughly 200,000 unique TCR beta nucleotide sequences were sequenced per donor among about 400 genotyped donors of the cohort, with roughly 19% of those sequences being non-productive. To predict cytomegalovirus infection status, the study combined high-throughput TCR immunosequencing, statistical association of individual TCRs with disease status, and machine learning. The genetic ancestry cluster associated with self-reported Caucasian donors included roughly 84% of the 398 genotyped donors. A later genetic analysis took genome-wide SNP genotypes for about three fifths of the 666 donors and used that subset as a discovery cohort. All discovery cohort repertoires had been generated using a single sequencing platform. To study patterns of TCR occurrence, a later analysis re-analyzed previously published TCR beta repertoires from around 700 donors and added high-resolution HLA genotyping.

The cohort was made up of 500 to 850 healthy bone marrow donors. Cohort members were all nominally healthy when sampled, although unrecorded immune exposures were likely present. The donor was CMV seronegative and belonged to the group of 380 or so seronegative cohort members. A peripheral blood sample was collected from each donor, and TCR beta sequencing was performed on peripheral blood mononuclear cells. The Qiagen DNeasy Blood Extraction Kit was used to extract genomic DNA from the blood cell samples. On the study overall, not on this receptor specifically: Linkage disequilibrium might explain the correlated functional status among segregating V segments, but an unknown experimental factor could not be ruled out. A later analysis found that HLA-associated TCR beta chains were more clonally expanded and had lower generation probabilities than equally common non-associated chains. According to a later genetic analysis, donors in an Asian-associated ancestry cluster had fewer N-insertions in productive TCRs than the roughly 670-donor mean. A later analysis associated about 17,000 TCR beta sequences with specific HLA alleles at a false discovery rate of 0.05. While some public TCRs were present in many individuals, most TCR sequences turned up only very rarely across donors. Because counts were too low, under 20 rarely observed V segments, including chromosome 9 orphons, were left out of the earlier analysis of 587 of the donors. In an earlier analysis of some 500 of the donors, most TCR beta V segments appeared in productive rearrangements about 90% or about 30% of the time, broadly matching IMGT annotations. The presence/absence analyses assumed that sequencing depth was roughly uniform across donors, and that assumption may not be true. The 87-base-pair reads could not distinguish some IMGT-functional V segments, including TRBV6-2 and TRBV6-3, so those segments were excluded. When HLA alleles, especially DR and DQ, strongly co-occurred, attributing TCR associations to individual alleles was difficult. In a later analysis, the rate of TCR association differed among HLA loci, with DRB1 alleles having the most associated TCRs and HLA-C alleles having the fewest. A cluster of highly shared sequence variants was judged likely to represent a technical artifact of the sequencing pipeline. A further reported finding was that TCR beta sequences accurately predicted the HLA-A and HLA-B alleles for most subjects in the first cohort. The study gave a list of around 170 TCR beta chains associated with cytomegalovirus. The authors suggested that the approach could potentially be extended to other disease states and immunological phenotypes. Because HLA typing was unavailable for some donors at each locus, only the typed subset was used in association tests. The only immune exposure information available for the cohort was CMV serostatus. In vitro tests confirmed that a few of the cytomegalovirus-associated TCR beta chains recognize cytomegalovirus antigens. In a later analysis, several top co-occurrence clusters were reported to appear linked to parvovirus B19, influenza, CMV and Epstein-Barr virus. Only TCR beta chains were sequenced in this cohort, and the absence of alpha or paired-chain data limited detectable features. V-gene and J-gene trimming of TCR beta chains was associated with a missense DCLRE1C variant in a later genetic analysis, and the association was replicated in an independent cohort. The classifier was reported to diagnose cytomegalovirus status with high specificity and sensitivity in both the original cohort and the validation cohort. According to a later analysis, most CMV-associated TCR beta chains appeared to be HLA-restricted, and the HLA associations seemed to be driven largely by CMV exposure.

From a lookup of the germline V gene, CDR1 and CDR2 are KGHSH and LQKENI. At the junction V is shortened by 2 bases and J by 4 bases, with 5 bases in between. Including the terminal cysteine and phenylalanine, the CDR3 comprises 13 residues. The only DNA kept is the CDR3, 39 bases in frame from the first base. The source is a female donor in good health and CMV-seronegative. The sample taken for sequencing was PBMCs. Rearrangement joined TRBV18 to TRBJ1-4; the D gene assignment is ambiguous. The CDR3 here reads CASSPGLNEKLFF. The DNA sequence follows: TGTGCCAGCTCACCAGGCCTTAATGAAAAACTGTTTTTT.